This T cell receptor (beta chain) comes out of a study of T cell changes during pregnancy in multiple sclerosis. Profiling relied on immunoSEQ multiplex PCR, and the TCRdb table lists in-frame clones only, not all of them. There are 55,000 to 75,000 clones in the sample; under 95% occur only once, and approximately 1.5% lies in the top ten. Per germline, CDR1 PRHDT and CDR2 FYEKMQ (reference sequence). V was pared by 7 bases and J by 5 bases, with 8 bases of the junction left unmatched. The CDR3 covers 13 residues. This chain links TRBV13 with TRBJ2-7, with TRBD1 matching 7 bases. The sequencing used peripheral blood, collected in the third trimester of pregnancy. The clonotype was recovered from a female donor in good health, enrolled as a control in a pregnancy study. The CDR3 spells CASTLEGAHEQYF. In DNA, the CDR3 is TGTGCCAGCACCCTTGAGGGGGCCCACGAGCAGTACTTC.